This record covers a single TCR beta chain. Its antigen is unknown. Assay used: immunoSEQ multiplex PCR; TCRdb lists only in-frame clones, some missing. The sample has about 1 million clones; about 70% are singletons. The data originate from a study of shared clonotypes between healthy human individuals. General study points: Memory subsets had estimated richness that was generally smaller than that of naive subsets.

The CDR3 is 14 residues long. CDR1 MRHNA and CDR2 SNTAGT come from the germline V gene. With 0 bases removed from V and 2 bases from J, the gap between germline ends came to 8 bases. The V call is TRBV6-4, the J call TRBJ2-7; D is undetermined. The sample consisted of memory CD4+ T cells sorted from blood. Subset of the sample: CD45RA-negative fraction. The receptor's source is a man in his late teens or twenties in good health. In nucleotides, the CDR3 is TGTGCCAGCAGTGACTCTAGAACAGCCTACGAGCAGTACTTC. Protein sequence: CASSDSRTAYEQYF.